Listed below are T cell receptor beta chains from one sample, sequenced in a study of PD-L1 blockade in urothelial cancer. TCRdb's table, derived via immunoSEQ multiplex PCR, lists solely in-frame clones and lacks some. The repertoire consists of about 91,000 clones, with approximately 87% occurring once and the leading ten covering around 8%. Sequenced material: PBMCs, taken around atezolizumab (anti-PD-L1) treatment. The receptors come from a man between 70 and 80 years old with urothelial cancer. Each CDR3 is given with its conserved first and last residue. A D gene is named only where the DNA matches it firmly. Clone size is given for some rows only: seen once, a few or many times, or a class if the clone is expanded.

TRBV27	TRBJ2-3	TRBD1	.	CASKGQYTDTQYF	TGTGCCAGTAAGGGACAGTACACAGATACGCAGTATTTT
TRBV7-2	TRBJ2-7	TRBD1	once	CASSLVGQVQNEQYF	TGTGCCAGCAGCTTAGTGGGACAGGTACAGAACGAGCAGTACTTC
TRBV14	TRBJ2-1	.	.	CASSQDLLAELGNEQFF	TGTGCCAGCAGCCAAGATCTTCTTGCGGAATTAGGCAATGAGCAGTTCTTC
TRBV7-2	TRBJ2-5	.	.	CASSLGRVQETQYF	TGTGCCAGCAGCCTTGGCAGGGTTCAAGAGACCCAGTACTTC
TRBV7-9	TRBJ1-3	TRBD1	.	CATRQGSSGNTIYF	TGTGCCACCCGACAGGGGAGCTCTGGAAACACCATATATTTT
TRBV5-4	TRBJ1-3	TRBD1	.	CASSLQGASGNTIYF	TGTGCCAGCAGCTTGCAGGGGGCCTCTGGAAACACCATATATTTT
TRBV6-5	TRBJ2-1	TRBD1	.	CASSYRGTGVNEQFF	TGTGCCAGCAGTTATCGGGGGACAGGGGTCAATGAGCAGTTCTTC
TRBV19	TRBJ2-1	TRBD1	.	CASSVDRNNEQFF	TGTGCCAGTAGTGTGGACAGGAACAATGAGCAGTTCTTC
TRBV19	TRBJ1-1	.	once	CASSPAGMNTEAFF	TGTGCCAGTAGTCCCGCGGGTATGAACACTGAAGCTTTCTTT
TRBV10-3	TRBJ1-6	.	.	CAISAGGGSPLHF	TGTGCCATCAGTGCGGGGGGCGGGTCACCCCTCCACTTT
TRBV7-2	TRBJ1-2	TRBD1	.	CASSLRDRAPNYGYTF	TGTGCCAGCAGCCTTAGGGACAGGGCCCCTAACTATGGCTACACCTTC
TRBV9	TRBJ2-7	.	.	CASSLTLVEGEQYF	TGTGCCAGCAGCCTTACCCTCGTTGAGGGCGAGCAGTACTTC
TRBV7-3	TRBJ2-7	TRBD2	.	CASSPSPGGYEQYF	TGTGCCAGCAGCCCATCCCCGGGGGGCTACGAGCAGTACTTC